These 17 T cell receptor beta chains were all obtained from the same sample, sequenced in a study of shared clonotypes between healthy human individuals. The table came from immunoSEQ multiplex PCR; TCRdb's copy has only in-frame clones and leaves some out. Altogether about 480,000 clones are present, 70% to 80% being singletons, with the ten largest covering 10% to 15%. Sample: PBMCs. The receptors shown here come from a woman in her 40s in good health. Some clones in this sample may be carry-over from other donors' samples.

In its sample, this clone was seen a few times. The gene calls are TRBV30 and TRBJ1-4; D is perhaps TRBD1 (6 bases). The CDR3 is 15 amino acids. V shed 0 bases and J shed 7 bases, with 15 bases lying between them. The V gene's germline CDR1 is GTSNPN and CDR2 SVGIG (reference sequence). The CDR3 coding sequence is TGTGCCTGGAGTGTACAGGGCTCAAGGGGTGAAAAACTGTTTTTT. Its translation is CAWSVQGSRGEKLFF.

With regard to this clone: Being one base from a much bigger clone, this may be a read error. The same CDR3 also results from other DNA sequences found in this sample. The V call is TRBV7-9, the J call TRBJ2-3, with TRBD2 matching 10 bases. The junction had 2 bases not matched to a gene; V was cut back by 5 bases and J by 0 bases. Germline-derived CDR1 and CDR2 are SEHNR and FQNEAQ (reference sequence). The CDR3 has 15 residues. The CDR3 protein is CASSLTSGSTDTQYF. The CDR3 DNA reads TGTGCCAGCAGCCTGACTAGCGGGAGCACAGATACGCAGTATTTT.

The chain uses TRBV20-1 and TRBJ1-1; D possibly corresponds to TRBD1 (6 bases). The V gene's germline CDR1 is DFQATT and CDR2 SNEGSKA (reference sequence). V was clipped by 6 bases and J by 10 bases, with 12 bases between them. The CDR3 spans 10 residues. This chain's CDR3 is CSASKGGAFF. CDR3 coding DNA: TGCAGTGCCTCCAAGGGGGGAGCTTTCTTT.

J is TRBJ2-2 and V is TRBV7-9, with TRBD2 matching 7 bases. Germline V gene lookup returns CDR1 SEHNR and CDR2 FQNEAQ (reference sequence). This CDR3 spans 14 amino acids. The ends lost 5 bases at V and 6 bases at J; junction bases unmatched: 6. For the CDR3, the DNA is TGTGCCAGCAGCGGCGGGAGTTTTGCCGGGGAGCTGTTTTTT. It is translated as CASSGGSFAGELFF.

This sequence joins TRBV15 and TRBJ2-6; D remains ambiguous. The germline gives CDR1 LNHNV, CDR2 YYDKDF (reference sequence). The ends were cut back, 4 bases at V and 4 bases at J, with 14 bases in the middle. The CDR3 loop spans 16 amino acids. The DNA of the CDR3 is TGTGCCACCAGCAAAGAGAGAAGGCCCGGGGCCAACGTCCTGACTTTC. It yields the protein CATSKERRPGANVLTF.

In this sample, this clone turned up a few times. The same CDR3 is also encoded by other DNA sequences in this sample. The chain carries TRBV5-1 and TRBJ2-5, with D possibly matching TRBD2 (6 bases). Trimming took 1 base from V and 4 from J, leaving 11 bases between them. Germline assignment: CDR1 SGHRS and CDR2 YFSETQ. The CDR3 extends over 14 amino acids. In DNA form, the CDR3 reads TGCGCCAGCAGCTTGATGGGGGGAGGAGAGACCCAGTACTTC. Translation: CASSLMGGGETQYF.

The chain links TRBV5-8 to TRBJ2-1, with 7 bases lining up with TRBD2. The germline gives CDR1 SGHTS, CDR2 YDEGEE. The CDR3 sequence is 14 residues long. The J segment lost 6 bases and the V segment lost 6 bases, leaving 9 bases of the junction unmatched. This CDR3 reads CASTLREGFNEQFF. CDR3 DNA sequence: TGTGCCAGCACCCTGAGGGAGGGCTTCAATGAGCAGTTCTTC.

The CDR3: CASSPREEYNYGYTF. The DNA for the CDR3 is TGTGCCAGCAGCCCCCGGGAGGAATATAACTATGGCTACACCTTC. The rearrangement uses TRBV7-9 and TRBJ1-2; D uncertain. Germline values: CDR1 SEHNR, CDR2 FQNEAQ (reference sequence). Deletions cut 5 bases from V and 1 base from J, with 14 bases between. The CDR3 is 15 residues long.

The chain combines TRBV6-1 with TRBJ1-2; D gene ambiguous. The germline V gene has CDR1 MNHNS and CDR2 SASEGT. The germline V and J ends were trimmed by 2 bases and 4 bases, with 8 bases remaining between them. This CDR3 is built from 13 residues. For the CDR3, the DNA is TGTGCCAGCAGTGAATCTGGGATCTATGGCTACACCTTC. It specifies CASSESGIYGYTF.

The rearrangement joins TRBV11-1 to TRBJ2-1, with D possibly TRBD2 on 6 matching bases. Between the trimmed V and J ends, which lost 5 bases and 1 base, there was a span of 12 bases. CDR3 size: 15 residues. Per the germline V gene, CDR1 is SGHAT and CDR2 is FQDESV (reference sequence). The CDR3 nucleotides read TGTGCCAGCAGCCAGGTAGCGGCGTCCTACAATGAGCAGTTCTTC. Its protein product is CASSQVAASYNEQFF.

The V gene is TRBV18, the J gene TRBJ2-5, with D unresolved. V lost 0 bases and J lost 7, with 9 bases in between. CDR3 length: 13 residues. Per germline, CDR1 KGHSH and CDR2 LQKENI. The CDR3 sequence: CASSPPSSRTQYF. The CDR3 region has the DNA TGTGCCAGCTCACCACCATCAAGTAGGACCCAGTACTTC.

This rearrangement joins TRBV6-1 to TRBJ1-6; D uncertain. Trimming shortened V by 3 bases and J by 10 bases, and 10 bases separated the two germline ends. CDR3 size: 13 residues. Looked up from germline, CDR1 is MNHNS and CDR2 is SASEGT. CDR3 DNA: TGTGCCAGCAGTGAGAGTTTCGGCTCACCCCTCCACTTT. It specifies CASSESFGSPLHF.

J is TRBJ2-1 and V is TRBV5-1; D perhaps matches TRBD1 (6 bases). Germline V gene sequence: CDR1 SGHRS, CDR2 YFSETQ. V gave up 4 bases and J gave up 6 bases, with 14 bases separating them. This CDR3 contains 14 residues. The CDR3 DNA is TGCGCCAGCAGCACGCAGGACAGTAGCAATGAGCAGTTCTTC. Its translation: CASSTQDSSNEQFF.

This chain links TRBV15 with TRBJ1-1; tentatively, D is TRBD1 (6 bases). The ends were cut back, 0 bases at V and 6 bases at J, with 14 bases in the middle. Germline assignment: CDR1 LNHNV and CDR2 YYDKDF (reference sequence). CDR3 size: 15 residues. The CDR3 DNA sequence: TGTGCCACCAGCAGAGAGCGAGGGGGTAGGGCTGAAGCTTTCTTT. This codes for CATSRERGGRAEAFF.

The chain combines TRBV11-1 with TRBJ2-2; D may be TRBD1 or TRBD2 (5 bases each). CDR1 and CDR2 from the germline V gene are SGHAT and FQDESV (reference sequence). Trimming took off 2 bases at V and 6 bases at J, with 13 bases between the two ends. The CDR3 has 15 amino acids. The CDR3 loop is CASSLSGLGAGELFF. CDR3 bases: TGTGCCAGCAGCTTAAGCGGCTTAGGGGCCGGGGAGCTGTTTTTT.

The chain joins TRBV16 to TRBJ2-5; TRBD1 or TRBD2 may be the D gene (5 bases each). V shed 2 bases and J shed 5 bases, with 15 bases lying between them. The germline gives CDR1 KGHSY, CDR2 FQNENV. The CDR3 extends over 15 amino acids. CDR3: CASSQRWGPAETQYF. CDR3 DNA sequence: TGTGCCAGCAGCCAACGGTGGGGACCCGCGGAGACCCAGTACTTC. The full variable domain, in which reference TRBV16 and TRBJ2-5 provide the parts outside the CDR3, is GEEVAQTPKHLVRGEGQKAKLYCAPIKGHSYVFWYQQVLKNEFKFLISFQNENVFDETGMPKERFSAKCLPNSPCSLEIQATKLEDSAVYFCASSQRWGPAETQYFGPGTRLLVL.

This chain uses TRBV7-6 with TRBJ2-1; TRBD2 agrees at 7 bases. Germline assignment: CDR1 SGHVS and CDR2 FNYEAQ. The CDR3 is 17 residues long. V shed 4 bases and J 0 bases; nucleotides not matched to a gene: 9. The CDR3 reads CASSSYLLASSYNEQFF. DNA for the CDR3: TGTGCCAGCAGCTCATACCTACTAGCGAGCTCCTACAATGAGCAGTTCTTC.